The rows below give T cell receptor beta chains drawn from one sample of a study of cytomegalovirus exposure and HLA in healthy donors. Generated by immunoSEQ multiplex PCR, the TCRdb table keeps only in-frame clones and is missing some. The sample yields about 110,000 clones, under 85% seen once. The sequenced sample was PBMCs. Receptors were obtained from a man between 35 and 55 years old in good health and CMV-seronegative. CDR3s include the opening cysteine and the closing phenylalanine or tryptophan. A D gene is named only where the DNA matches it firmly. Clone size is given for some rows only: seen once, a few or many times, or a class if the clone is expanded.

d_call	v_call	j_call	clone_size	cdr3_aa	cdr3_nt
.	TRBV6-5	TRBJ2-7	.	CASSYSSVWEQYF	TGTGCCAGCAGTTACTCGAGCGTGTGGGAGCAGTACTTC
.	TRBV4-3	TRBJ1-5	.	CASSQDGGANQPQHF	TGCGCCAGCAGCCAAGATGGGGGGGCTAATCAGCCCCAGCATTTT
.	TRBV7-6	TRBJ2-7	.	CASSLVGNRASEQYF	TGTGCCAGCAGCTTAGTCGGTAACCGAGCGAGCGAGCAGTACTTC
.	TRBV25-1	TRBJ2-3	.	CASSEWAGTNTDTQYF	TGTGCCAGCAGTGAATGGGCTGGGACAAACACAGATACGCAGTATTTT
.	TRBV28	TRBJ2-7	.	CASNPQEGYEQYF	TGTGCCAGCAACCCTCAGGAAGGCTACGAGCAGTACTTC
.	TRBV27	TRBJ1-5	.	CASSLSGGQPQHF	TGTGCCAGCAGTTTATCGGGGGGTCAGCCCCAGCATTTT
.	TRBV4-1	TRBJ2-3	.	CASSQVMAGFTDTQYF	TGCGCCAGCAGCCAAGTGATGGCGGGATTCACAGATACGCAGTATTTT
TRBD2	TRBV2	TRBJ2-3	few	CASSPSGSRTDTQYF	TGTGCCAGCAGTCCAAGCGGGAGTCGCACAGATACGCAGTATTTT
.	TRBV29-1	TRBJ1-1	.	CSADQDILMNTEAFF	TGCAGCGCCGACCAAGACATCCTCATGAACACTGAAGCTTTCTTT
TRBD1	TRBV4-1	TRBJ1-1	.	CASSYLPGQGAVEAFF	TGCGCCAGCAGCTACCTTCCGGGGCAGGGGGCAGTTGAAGCTTTCTTT
TRBD2	TRBV7-9	TRBJ2-3	.	CASSLGLIAGVTDTQYF	TGTGCCAGCAGCTTAGGATTGATAGCGGGAGTGACAGATACGCAGTATTTT
.	TRBV10-1	TRBJ2-3	once	CASSGADTQYF	TGCGCCAGCAGTGGAGCGGATACGCAGTATTTT
.	TRBV14	TRBJ2-1	.	CASSQRWTFAYNEQFF	TGTGCCAGCAGCCAAAGATGGACTTTTGCCTACAATGAGCAGTTCTTC
.	TRBV19	TRBJ1-1	few	CASSNDILDTEAFF	TGTGCCAGTAGTAATGACATCCTTGATACTGAAGCTTTCTTT
TRBD1	TRBV7-6	TRBJ1-5	.	CASSPGTGDQPQHF	TGTGCCAGCAGCCCCGGGACAGGGGATCAGCCCCAGCATTTT
.	TRBV19	TRBJ1-6	few	CASSTRTGPGSPLHF	TGTGCCAGTAGTACACGTACAGGGCCGGGTTCACCCCTCCACTTT
.	TRBV5-1	TRBJ2-3	.	CASSPQVITDTQYF	TGCGCCAGCAGCCCACAGGTCATCACAGATACGCAGTATTTT
TRBD1	TRBV2	TRBJ2-5	.	CASSVRDRQETQYF	TGTGCCAGCAGTGTCCGGGACAGACAAGAGACCCAGTACTTC
TRBD1	TRBV5-1	TRBJ1-4	.	CASSNTGGNEKLFF	TGCGCCAGCAGCAACACAGGGGGTAATGAAAAACTGTTTTTT
.	TRBV6-1	TRBJ2-6	once	CATLQSSGANVLTF	TGTGCCACTTTACAAAGCTCTGGGGCCAACGTCCTGACTTTC